These 25 T cell receptor beta chains came from one sample sequenced in a study of shared clonotypes between healthy human individuals. It was CD45RO-negative cells, positively selected for CCR7, that made up naive CD8 cells, with terminally differentiated effector memory CD45RA+ cells excluded. Generated by immunoSEQ multiplex PCR, the TCRdb table keeps only in-frame clones and is missing some. The table records fewer than 1 million clones, around 96% of them present only once. Material: naive CD8+ T cells sorted from blood. These receptors all stem from a man aged 25 to 40 in good health.

The chain combines TRBV5-6 with TRBJ2-7; 9 positions agree with TRBD2. The germline V gene encodes CDR1 SGHDT and CDR2 YYEEEE. This CDR3 is 16 amino acids long. V shed 0 bases and J 6 bases; nucleotides not matched to a gene: 10. CDR3 nucleotides: TGTGCCAGCAGCTTGGCGGCTAGCGGGACAACCGGCGAGCAGTACTTC. It is translated as CASSLAASGTTGEQYF.

The J gene is TRBJ2-3, the V gene TRBV7-2, with unresolved D. CDR3 length: 19 residues. Trimming removed 3 bases from V and 1 base from J, with 23 bases in between. Germline V gives CDR1 SGHTA, CDR2 FQGNSA. The CDR3 region has the DNA TGTGCCAGCAGCTTCCAGCGAGAGTCCCTTAGCATGGGCACAGATACGCAGTATTTT. This codes for CASSFQRESLSMGTDTQYF.

This clone was found once. This chain links TRBV27 with TRBJ2-3; weak D call: TRBD1 (6 bases). The length of the CDR3 is 13 residues. CDR1 and CDR2 from the germline V gene are MNHEY and SMNVEV (reference sequence). The ends were cut back, 6 bases at V and 3 bases at J, with 10 bases in the middle. CDR3 nucleotide sequence: TGTGCCAGCAGGGGGGCTATGACAGATACGCAGTATTTT. Its protein product is CASRGAMTDTQYF.

The chain carries TRBV9 and TRBJ1-2; no reliable D call. The germline CDR1 and CDR2 sequences are SGDLS and YYNGEE. Trimming took 4 bases from V and 8 from J, leaving 9 bases between them. This CDR3 has 11 amino acids. CDR3: CASSSRLGYTF. The CDR3 DNA reads as TGTGCCAGCAGCTCCCGGTTGGGCTACACCTTC.

The chain employs TRBV7-7 and TRBJ2-1; D possibly corresponds to TRBD1 (6 bases). CDR3 length: 12 amino acids. Germline V gives CDR1 SSHAT, CDR2 FNYEAQ (reference sequence). Trimming left V 4 bases short and J 10 bases short, with 11 bases between. CDR3 nucleotides: TGTGCCAGCAGCTGGGGGACAAACGAGCAGTTCTTC. Protein: CASSWGTNEQFF.

This chain's CDR3 is CAILSEPGNTIYF. The DNA for the CDR3 is TGTGCCATCCTGAGCGAACCTGGAAACACCATATATTTT. The V and J genes are TRBV6-6 and TRBJ1-3, with D uncertain. Germline V gene lookup returns CDR1 MNHNY and CDR2 SVGAGI (reference sequence). Trimming stripped 10 bases from V and 2 bases from J, with 12 bases between. This CDR3 region has 13 residues.

This clone has only a few counts. V is TRBV7-9 and J is TRBJ2-5; 7 positions match TRBD1. Trimming at V came to 3 bases and at J to 2 bases, leaving 12 bases not matched to a gene. From germline, CDR1 is SEHNR and CDR2 FQNEAQ (reference sequence). This CDR3 comprises 17 residues. CDR3 in DNA: TGTGCCAGCAGCTTCCCCACACGGACAGGTGCACAAGAGACCCAGTACTTC. It specifies CASSFPTRTGAQETQYF.

In regard to this clone: Additional DNA sequences in this sample encode the identical CDR3. The chain is built from TRBV18 and TRBJ2-1; 7 nucleotides agree with TRBD1. CDR1 is KGHSH and CDR2 is LQKENI in the germline V gene. The V and J ends lost 3 bases and 1 base, in that order; junction bases with no gene match: 6. This CDR3 region has 16 residues. The CDR3 sequence: CASSPVTGSSYNEQFF. CDR3 coding DNA: TGTGCCAGCTCACCGGTGACAGGGAGTTCCTACAATGAGCAGTTCTTC. Complete variable domain (other parts from reference TRBV18 and TRBJ2-1): NAGVMQNPRHLVRRRGQEARLRCSPMKGHSHVYWYRQLPEEGLKFMVYLQKENIIDESGMPKERFSAEFPKEGPSILRIQQVVRGDSAAYFCASSPVTGSSYNEQFFGPGTRLTVL.

The rearrangement links TRBV2 to TRBJ2-7; maybe TRBD2 (5 bases). The CDR3 is 14 residues long. The germline V gene encodes CDR1 SNHLY and CDR2 FYNNEI. Between the trimmed V and J ends, which lost 11 bases and 1 base, there was a span of 18 bases. The CDR3 coding sequence is TGTGCCGGATACACCCCGGGAAATTCCTACGAGCAGTACTTC. Encoded protein: CAGYTPGNSYEQYF.

This clone was counted once. The chain links TRBV7-8 to TRBJ2-5, with D possibly TRBD1 on 5 matching bases. Per germline, CDR1 SGHVS and CDR2 FQNEAQ. The ends were cut back, 1 base at V and 4 bases at J, with 16 bases in the middle. CDR3 length: 16 amino acids. The CDR3, as DNA: TGTGCCAGCAGCTTAGAGGGGCGAACAAGTTTAGAGACCCAGTACTTC. Encoded protein: CASSLEGRTSLETQYF.

This sequence joins TRBV7-2 and TRBJ2-7, with TRBD2 as a possible D gene (6 bases). The length of the CDR3 is 15 residues. V lost 5 bases, J lost 0 bases, and 14 bases lay in between. Germline-derived CDR1 and CDR2 are SGHTA and FQGNSA. This chain's CDR3 is CASSRRDSSSYEQYF. For the CDR3, the DNA is TGTGCCAGCAGCAGGCGGGACTCCAGCTCCTACGAGCAGTACTTC. Together with reference TRBV7-2 and TRBJ2-7, the CDR3 gives the full variable domain: GAGVSQSPSNKVTEKGKDVELRCDPISGHTALYWYRQSLGQGLEFLIYFQGNSAPDKSGLPSDRFSAERTGGSVSTLTIQRTQQEDSAVYLCASSRRDSSSYEQYFGPGTRLTVT.

This chain joins TRBV30 and TRBJ2-3, with TRBD1 matching over 7 bases. The germline gives CDR1 GTSNPN, CDR2 SVGIG (reference sequence). Trimming cost V 8 bases and J 3 bases; bases outside gene matches: 8. CDR3 length: 13 amino acids. Here the CDR3 DNA reads TGTGCCCGCGACAGGGATCCGACAGATACGCAGTATTTT. The encoded protein is CARDRDPTDTQYF. Full variable domain (missing parts from reference TRBV30 and TRBJ2-3): SQTIHQWPATLVQPVGSPLSLECTVEGTSNPNLYWYRQAAGRGLQLLFYSVGIGQISSEVPQNLSASRPQDRQFILSSKKLLLSDSGFYLCARDRDPTDTQYFGPGTRLTVL.

This chain uses TRBV6-5 with TRBJ1-5; 7 nucleotides match TRBD1. With 6 bases clipped from V and 4 bases from J, the junction kept 9 bases outside the gene matches. Germline V gene data show CDR1 as MNHEY and CDR2 as SVGAGI. This CDR3 is 15 amino acids long. CDR3 bases: TGTGCCAGCAGGGGAACCGGGACAGTAAATCAGCCCCAGCATTTT. Amino acids: CASRGTGTVNQPQHF.

Regarding this clone: The identical CDR3 is also encoded by other nucleotide sequences in the sample. V is TRBV18 and J is TRBJ2-1; possible D gene TRBD2, 5 bases. CDR1 is KGHSH and CDR2 is LQKENI in the germline V gene. Trimming pared 0 bases from V and 7 bases from J, leaving 7 bases between. This CDR3 spans 13 amino acids. CDR3 sequence: CASSPPSGNEQFF. In nucleotides, the CDR3 is TGTGCCAGCTCACCACCGTCGGGGAATGAGCAGTTCTTC.

The V and J genes are TRBV7-6 and TRBJ2-3; D remains unclear. The CDR3 totals 12 residues. V lost 4 bases and J lost 2, with 4 bases in between. Germline V gene sequence: CDR1 SGHVS, CDR2 FNYEAQ. As DNA, the CDR3 is TGTGCCAGCAGCTCCTACACAGATACGCAGTATTTT. This codes for CASSSYTDTQYF.

J is TRBJ2-3 and V is TRBV11-2; 7 bases are shared with TRBD1. The CDR3 is 17 amino acids. The V segment lost 1 base and the J segment 3 bases; nucleotides outside the gene matches: 10. Germline V gives CDR1 SGHAT, CDR2 FQNNGV. As DNA, the CDR3 is TGTGCCAGCAGCTTAGGTTCTACAGGGGTCCGGACAGATACGCAGTATTTT. Protein sequence: CASSLGSTGVRTDTQYF.

The CDR3 loop reads CASSQLPQGEATGELFF. The CDR3, as DNA: TGCGCCAGCAGCCAACTACCACAGGGGGAGGCCACCGGGGAGCTGTTTTTT. The rearrangement links TRBV4-1 to TRBJ2-2; 8 bases agree with TRBD1. After removal of 2 bases from V and 4 bases from J, the junction contained 9 bases not matched to a gene. The germline gives CDR1 MGHRA, CDR2 YSYEKL. This CDR3 is 17 amino acids long.

Notes on this clone: The identical CDR3 is also encoded by other nucleotide sequences in the sample. The chain is built from TRBV7-9 and TRBJ2-5; D remains unclear. The CDR3 spans 11 residues. V lost 2 bases and J lost 2, with 0 bases in between. Germline V gene sequence: CDR1 SEHNR, CDR2 FQNEAQ (reference sequence). The CDR3 nucleotides read TGTGCCAGCAGCTTACAAGAGACCCAGTACTTC. Translating it yields CASSLQETQYF.

In this sample, this clone turned up once. V and J are TRBV2 and TRBJ2-7; TRBD2 aligns across 10 bases. The germline V gene has CDR1 SNHLY and CDR2 FYNNEI. The CDR3 spans 18 residues. V lost 0 bases and J lost 3; bases outside the gene matches: 11. CDR3 region: CASSEAGLAGERFYEQYF. CDR3 sequence (DNA): TGTGCCAGCAGTGAAGCTGGGCTAGCGGGGGAACGCTTCTACGAGCAGTACTTC.

The chain combines TRBV10-3 with TRBJ2-5; TRBD1 aligns across 8 bases. The CDR3 has 15 residues. Germline CDR1 ENHRY, CDR2 SYGVKD. V was pared by 4 bases and J by 1 base, with 5 bases of the junction left unmatched. Here the CDR3 reads CAISVDRGIQETQYF. CDR3 in DNA: TGTGCCATCAGTGTTGACAGGGGCATCCAAGAGACCCAGTACTTC.

This clone showed up just once. The chain uses TRBV28 and TRBJ2-5; no reliable D call. Germline lookup yields CDR1 MDHEN and CDR2 SYDVKM. V gave up 10 bases and J gave up 5 bases, with 11 bases separating them. This CDR3 comprises 11 residues. This CDR3 reads CANLMLETQYF. The CDR3 DNA reads TGTGCCAACCTGATGTTGGAGACCCAGTACTTC.

The CDR3 DNA follows: TGTGCCAGCAGCCGGACGGAGAGCACAGATACGCAGTATTTT. Amino acids: CASSRTESTDTQYF. The chain carries TRBV7-6 and TRBJ2-3; D not resolved. Trimming took 5 bases from V and 0 from J, leaving 9 bases between them. Germline V lookup: CDR1 SGHVS, CDR2 FNYEAQ. The CDR3 is 14 residues long. Full variable domain (outside the CDR3, taken from reference TRBV7-6 and TRBJ2-3): GAGVSQSPRYKVTKRGQDVALRCDPISGHVSLYWYRQALGQGPEFLTYFNYEAQQDKSGLPNDRFSAERPEGSISTLTIQRTEQRDSAMYRCASSRTESTDTQYFGPGTRLTVL.

The chain carries TRBV27 and TRBJ1-2, with unresolved D. Deletions cut 2 bases from V and 8 bases from J, with 12 bases between. Germline V gene lookup returns CDR1 MNHEY and CDR2 SMNVEV (reference sequence). This CDR3 region has 13 residues. The CDR3 nucleotides are TGTGCCAGCAGTTTAAGGGATTCGGAGGGCTACACCTTC. This encodes CASSLRDSEGYTF.

The J gene is TRBJ2-1, the V gene TRBV7-8, with unresolved D. The V end was cut by 4 bases, the J end by 4 bases, with 14 bases between. This CDR3 is built from 15 residues. The germline CDR1 and CDR2 sequences are SGHVS and FQNEAQ. In DNA, the CDR3 is TGTGCCAGCAGCTCCCCAGGATCGTCGTACAATGAGCAGTTCTTC. This sequence encodes CASSSPGSSYNEQFF.

The chain combines TRBV5-1 with TRBJ2-7, with a weak D call TRBD1 (5 bases). V dropped 1 base and J dropped 2 bases, with 10 bases sitting between them. Germline CDR1 reads SGHRS; CDR2 reads YFSETQ. This CDR3 is 14 amino acids long. The CDR3 coding sequence is TGCGCCAGCAGCTTGAACAGGTTCACCTACGAGCAGTACTTC. As protein: CASSLNRFTYEQYF.